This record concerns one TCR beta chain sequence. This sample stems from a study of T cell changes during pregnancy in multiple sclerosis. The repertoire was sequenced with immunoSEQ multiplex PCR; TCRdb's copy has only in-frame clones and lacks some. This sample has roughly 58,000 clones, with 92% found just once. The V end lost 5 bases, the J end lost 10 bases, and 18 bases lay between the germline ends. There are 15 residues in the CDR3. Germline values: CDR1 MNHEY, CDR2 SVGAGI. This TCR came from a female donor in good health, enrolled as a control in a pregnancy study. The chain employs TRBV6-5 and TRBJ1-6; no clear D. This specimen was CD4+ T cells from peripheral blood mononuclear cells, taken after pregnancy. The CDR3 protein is CASSNGVPRRSPLHF. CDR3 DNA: TGTGCCAGCAGTAACGGGGTCCCCCGCCGGTCACCCCTCCACTTT.